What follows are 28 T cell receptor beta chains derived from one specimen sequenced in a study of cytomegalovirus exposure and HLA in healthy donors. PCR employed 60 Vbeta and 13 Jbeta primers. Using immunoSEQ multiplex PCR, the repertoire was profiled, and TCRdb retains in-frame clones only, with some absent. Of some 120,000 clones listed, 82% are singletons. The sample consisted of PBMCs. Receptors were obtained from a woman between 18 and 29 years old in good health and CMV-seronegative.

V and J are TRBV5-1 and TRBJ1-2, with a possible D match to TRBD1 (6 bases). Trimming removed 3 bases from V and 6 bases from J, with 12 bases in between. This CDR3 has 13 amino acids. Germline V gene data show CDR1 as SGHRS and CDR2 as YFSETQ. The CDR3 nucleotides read TGCGCCAGCAGCTCTGGGGGGGGCGATGGCTACACCTTC. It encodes CASSSGGGDGYTF.

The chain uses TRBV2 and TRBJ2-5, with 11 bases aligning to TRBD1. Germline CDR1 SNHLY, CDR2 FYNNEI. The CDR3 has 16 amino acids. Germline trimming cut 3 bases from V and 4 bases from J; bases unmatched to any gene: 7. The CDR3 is CASSDGTGGRGETQYF. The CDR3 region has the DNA TGTGCCAGCAGTGATGGGACAGGGGGACGAGGAGAGACCCAGTACTTC.

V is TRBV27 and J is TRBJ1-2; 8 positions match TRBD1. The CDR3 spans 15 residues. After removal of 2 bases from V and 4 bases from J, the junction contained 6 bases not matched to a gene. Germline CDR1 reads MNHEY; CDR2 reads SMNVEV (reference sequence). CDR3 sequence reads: CASSLGQGAIYGYTF. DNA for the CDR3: TGTGCCAGCAGTTTAGGGCAGGGGGCAATCTATGGCTACACCTTC.

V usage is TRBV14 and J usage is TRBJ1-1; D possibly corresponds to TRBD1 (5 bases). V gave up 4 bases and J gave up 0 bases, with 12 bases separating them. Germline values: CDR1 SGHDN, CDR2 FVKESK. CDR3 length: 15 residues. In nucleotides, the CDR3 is TGTGCCAGCAGCCTCAGACAGTTTATGAACACTGAAGCTTTCTTT. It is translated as CASSLRQFMNTEAFF.

CDR3 DNA sequence: TGTGCCAGCAGTCGACAGGGCAGCAATCAGCCCCAGCATTTT. Translating gives CASSRQGSNQPQHF. The genes are TRBV6-4 and TRBJ1-5, with TRBD1 matching over 7 bases. J was trimmed by 1 base and V by 5 bases; bases with no gene match: 2. Germline V lookup: CDR1 MRHNA, CDR2 SNTAGT. This CDR3 contains 14 residues.

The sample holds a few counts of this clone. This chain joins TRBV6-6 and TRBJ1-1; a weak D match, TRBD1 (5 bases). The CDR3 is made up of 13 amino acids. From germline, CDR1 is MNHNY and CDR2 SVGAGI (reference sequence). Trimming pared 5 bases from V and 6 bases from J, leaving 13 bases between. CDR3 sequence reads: CASSPGHVAEAFF. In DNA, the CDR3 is TGTGCCAGCAGTCCCGGACATGTCGCTGAAGCTTTCTTT.

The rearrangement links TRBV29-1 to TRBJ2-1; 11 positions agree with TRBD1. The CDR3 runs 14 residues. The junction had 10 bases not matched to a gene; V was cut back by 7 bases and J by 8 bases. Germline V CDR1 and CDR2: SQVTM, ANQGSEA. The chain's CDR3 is CSAPGQGAMDEQFF. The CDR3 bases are TGCAGCGCCCCCGGACAGGGGGCGATGGATGAGCAGTTCTTC.

The chain's CDR3 is CASSLTSGGAEETQYF. As DNA, the CDR3 is TGTGCCAGCAGCCTGACTAGCGGGGGGGCGGAGGAGACCCAGTACTTC. This chain uses TRBV7-8 with TRBJ2-5; TRBD2 agrees at 14 bases. The germline V gene has CDR1 SGHVS and CDR2 FQNEAQ. The CDR3 has 16 residues. After removal of 5 bases from V and 5 bases from J, the junction contained 7 bases not matched to a gene.

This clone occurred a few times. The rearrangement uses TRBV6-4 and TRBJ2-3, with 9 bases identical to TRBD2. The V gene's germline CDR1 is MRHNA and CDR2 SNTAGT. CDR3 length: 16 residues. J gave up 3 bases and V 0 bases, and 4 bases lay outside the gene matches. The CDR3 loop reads CASSDSASGATDTQYF. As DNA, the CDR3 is TGTGCCAGCAGTGACTCGGCTAGCGGGGCAACAGATACGCAGTATTTT.

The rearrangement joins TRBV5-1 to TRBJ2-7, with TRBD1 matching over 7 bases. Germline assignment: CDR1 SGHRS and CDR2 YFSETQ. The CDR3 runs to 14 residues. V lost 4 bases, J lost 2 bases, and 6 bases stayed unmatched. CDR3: CASSPDRPPYEQYF. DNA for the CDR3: TGCGCCAGCAGCCCGGACAGGCCTCCCTACGAGCAGTACTTC. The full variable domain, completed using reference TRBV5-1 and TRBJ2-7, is KAGVTQTPRYLIKTRGQQVTLSCSPISGHRSVSWYQQTPGQGLQFLFEYFSETQRNKGNFPGRFSGRQFSNSRSEMNVSTLELGDSALYLCASSPDRPPYEQYFGPGTRLTVT.

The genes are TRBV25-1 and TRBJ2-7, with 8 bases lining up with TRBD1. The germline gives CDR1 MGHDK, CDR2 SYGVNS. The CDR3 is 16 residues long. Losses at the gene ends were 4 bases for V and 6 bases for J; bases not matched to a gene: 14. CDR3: CASSGVPGQALGEQYF. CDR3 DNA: TGTGCCAGCAGTGGGGTCCCGGGACAGGCTTTAGGCGAGCAGTACTTC.

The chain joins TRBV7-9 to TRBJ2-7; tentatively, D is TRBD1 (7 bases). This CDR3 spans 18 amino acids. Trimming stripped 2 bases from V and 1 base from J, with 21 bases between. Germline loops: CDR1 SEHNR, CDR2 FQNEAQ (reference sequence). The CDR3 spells CASSLTRIRDSGSYEQYF. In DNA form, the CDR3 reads TGTGCCAGCAGCTTAACGAGAATCCGGGACAGCGGGTCCTACGAGCAGTACTTC.

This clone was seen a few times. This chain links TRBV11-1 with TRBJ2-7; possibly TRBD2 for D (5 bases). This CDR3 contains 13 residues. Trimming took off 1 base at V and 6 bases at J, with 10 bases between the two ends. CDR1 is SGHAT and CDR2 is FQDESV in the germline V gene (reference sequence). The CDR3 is CASSLEDGVEQYF. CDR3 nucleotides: TGTGCCAGCAGCTTAGAGGACGGGGTCGAGCAGTACTTC.

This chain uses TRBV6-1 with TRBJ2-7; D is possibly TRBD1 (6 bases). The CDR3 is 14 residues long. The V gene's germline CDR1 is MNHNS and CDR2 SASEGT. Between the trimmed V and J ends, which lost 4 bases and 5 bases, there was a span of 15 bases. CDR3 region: CASSVTGNVDEQYF. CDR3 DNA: TGTGCCAGCAGTGTAACAGGGAACGTCGACGAGCAGTACTTC.

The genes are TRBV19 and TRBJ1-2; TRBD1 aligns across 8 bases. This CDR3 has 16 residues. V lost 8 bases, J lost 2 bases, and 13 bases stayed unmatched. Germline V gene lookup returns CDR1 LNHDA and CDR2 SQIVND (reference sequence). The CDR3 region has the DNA TGTGCCAGTGTCCCCGTGGACAGGGAGGCAAACTATGGCTACACCTTC. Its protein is CASVPVDREANYGYTF.

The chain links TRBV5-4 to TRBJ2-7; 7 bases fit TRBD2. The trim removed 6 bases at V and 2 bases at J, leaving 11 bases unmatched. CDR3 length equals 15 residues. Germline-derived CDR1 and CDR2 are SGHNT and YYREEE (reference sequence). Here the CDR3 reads CASTMGLAATYEQYF. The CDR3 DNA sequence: TGTGCCAGCACCATGGGGCTAGCGGCTACCTACGAGCAGTACTTC.

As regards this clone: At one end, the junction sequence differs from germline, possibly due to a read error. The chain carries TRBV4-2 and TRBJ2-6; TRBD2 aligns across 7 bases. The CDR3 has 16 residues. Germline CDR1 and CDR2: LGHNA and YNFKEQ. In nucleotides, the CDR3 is TGTGCCAGCAGCCGGGAGGGGACCCCTGGGGCCAACGGCCTGACTTTC. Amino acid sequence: CASSREGTPGANGLTF.

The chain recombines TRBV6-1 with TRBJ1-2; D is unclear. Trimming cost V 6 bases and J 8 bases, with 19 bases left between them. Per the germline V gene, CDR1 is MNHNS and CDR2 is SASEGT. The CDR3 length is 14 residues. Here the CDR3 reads CASSPNRGGQGYTF. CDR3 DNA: TGTGCCAGCAGCCCGAACCGGGGAGGGCAGGGCTACACCTTC.

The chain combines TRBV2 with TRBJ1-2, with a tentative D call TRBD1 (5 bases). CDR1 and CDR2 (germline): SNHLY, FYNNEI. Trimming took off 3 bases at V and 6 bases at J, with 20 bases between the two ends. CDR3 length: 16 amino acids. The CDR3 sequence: CASSEVKQALWNGYTF. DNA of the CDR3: TGTGCCAGCAGTGAGGTGAAACAGGCTCTATGGAATGGCTACACCTTC.

CDR3 sequence reads: CASSQALAGTTDTQYF. In nucleotides, the CDR3 is TGCGCCAGCAGCCAGGCACTAGCGGGGACCACAGATACGCAGTATTTT. This chain links TRBV4-1 with TRBJ2-3; 10 bases line up with TRBD2. CDR1 is MGHRA, CDR2 YSYEKL, per germline. The CDR3 has 16 residues. The junction had 5 bases not matched to a gene; V was cut back by 3 bases and J by 2 bases.

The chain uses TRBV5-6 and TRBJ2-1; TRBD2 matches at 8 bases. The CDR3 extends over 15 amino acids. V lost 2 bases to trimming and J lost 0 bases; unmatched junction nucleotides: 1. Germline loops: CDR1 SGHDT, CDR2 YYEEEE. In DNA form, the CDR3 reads TGTGCCAGCAGCTTTGGGACTAGCTCCTACAATGAGCAGTTCTTC. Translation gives CASSFGTSSYNEQFF.

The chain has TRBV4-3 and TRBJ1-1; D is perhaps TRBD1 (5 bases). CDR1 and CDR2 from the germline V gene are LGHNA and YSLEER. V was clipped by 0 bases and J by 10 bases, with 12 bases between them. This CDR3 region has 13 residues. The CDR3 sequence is CASSQEGGWGAFF. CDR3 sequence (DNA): TGCGCCAGCAGCCAAGAGGGGGGGTGGGGAGCTTTCTTT.

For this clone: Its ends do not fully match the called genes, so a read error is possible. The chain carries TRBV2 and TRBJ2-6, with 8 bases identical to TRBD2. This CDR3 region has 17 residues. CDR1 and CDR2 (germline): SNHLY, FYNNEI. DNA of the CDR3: TGTGCCAGCAGTGGGTTAGCGGGATCCTCTGGGGCCAACGGCCTGACTTTC. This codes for CASSGLAGSSGANGLTF.

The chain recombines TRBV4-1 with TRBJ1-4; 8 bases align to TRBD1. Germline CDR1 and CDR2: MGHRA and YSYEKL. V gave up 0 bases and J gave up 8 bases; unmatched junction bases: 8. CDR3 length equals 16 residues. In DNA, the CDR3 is TGCGCCAGCAGCCAAGAAGAGGGCAGGGGGCGCGAAAAACTGTTTTTT. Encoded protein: CASSQEEGRGREKLFF.

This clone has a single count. The CDR3 protein is CASSLPGGPEAFF. DNA of the CDR3: TGTGCCAGCAGCCTTCCAGGGGGCCCTGAAGCTTTCTTT. The chain couples TRBV5-4 to TRBJ1-1; the match to TRBD1 covers 8 bases. The CDR3 consists of 13 residues. From germline, CDR1 is SGHNT and CDR2 YYREEE (reference sequence). The junction had 5 bases not matched to a gene; V was cut back by 4 bases and J by 6 bases. The whole variable domain, filled in from reference TRBV5-4 and TRBJ1-1, reads ETGVTQSPTHLIKTRGQQVTLRCSSQSGHNTVSWYQQALGQGPQFIFQYYREEENGRGNFPPRFSGLQFPNYSSELNVNALELDDSALYLCASSLPGGPEAFFGQGTRLTVV.

The CDR3 bases are TGTGCCAGCAGTTTATGGGAGGGGGGATCTGCCGGCTACACCTTC. It translates to CASSLWEGGSAGYTF. V usage is TRBV27 and J usage is TRBJ1-2; D is possibly TRBD1 (6 bases). Germline CDR1 is MNHEY and CDR2 is SMNVEV (reference sequence). With 1 base removed from V and 8 bases from J, the gap between germline ends came to 17 bases. This CDR3 comprises 15 residues.

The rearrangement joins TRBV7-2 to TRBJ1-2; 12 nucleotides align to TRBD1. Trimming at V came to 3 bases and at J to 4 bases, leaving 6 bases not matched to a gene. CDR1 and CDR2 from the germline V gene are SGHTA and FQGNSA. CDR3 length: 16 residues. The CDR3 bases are TGTGCCAGCAGCTTCTCCGGGACAGGGGGCACCTATGGCTACACCTTC. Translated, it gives CASSFSGTGGTYGYTF.

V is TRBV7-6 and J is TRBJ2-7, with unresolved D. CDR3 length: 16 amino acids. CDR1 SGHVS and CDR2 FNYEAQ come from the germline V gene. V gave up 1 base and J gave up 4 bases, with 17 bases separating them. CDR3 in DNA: TGTGCCAGCAGCTTAGGACACGGTGAGATTTCTTACGAGCAGTACTTC. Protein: CASSLGHGEISYEQYF. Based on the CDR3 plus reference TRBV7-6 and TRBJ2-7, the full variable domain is GAGVSQSPRYKVTKRGQDVALRCDPISGHVSLYWYRQALGQGPEFLTYFNYEAQQDKSGLPNDRFSAERPEGSISTLTIQRTEQRDSAMYRCASSLGHGEISYEQYFGPGTRLTVT.